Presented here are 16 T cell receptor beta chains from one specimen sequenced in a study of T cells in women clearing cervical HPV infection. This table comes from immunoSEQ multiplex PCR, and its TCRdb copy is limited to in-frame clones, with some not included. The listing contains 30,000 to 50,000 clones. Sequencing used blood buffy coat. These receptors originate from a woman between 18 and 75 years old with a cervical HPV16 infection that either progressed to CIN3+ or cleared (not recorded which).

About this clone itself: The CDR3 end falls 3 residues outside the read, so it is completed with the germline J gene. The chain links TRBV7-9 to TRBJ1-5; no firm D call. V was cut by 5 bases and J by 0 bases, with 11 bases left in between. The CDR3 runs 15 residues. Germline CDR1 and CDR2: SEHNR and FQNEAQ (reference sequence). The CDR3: CASSRDDFSNQPQHF. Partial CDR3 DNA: TGTGCCAGCAGCCGCGACGACTTTAGCAATCAGCCC.

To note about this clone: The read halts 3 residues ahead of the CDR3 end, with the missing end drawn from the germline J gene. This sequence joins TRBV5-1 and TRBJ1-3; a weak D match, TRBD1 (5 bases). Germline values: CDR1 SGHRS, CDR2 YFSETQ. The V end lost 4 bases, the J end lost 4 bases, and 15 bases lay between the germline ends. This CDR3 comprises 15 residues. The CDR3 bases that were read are TGCGCCAGCAGCAAGACAGCATTTGACGGAAACACC. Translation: CASSKTAFDGNT. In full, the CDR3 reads CASSKTAFDGNTIYF.

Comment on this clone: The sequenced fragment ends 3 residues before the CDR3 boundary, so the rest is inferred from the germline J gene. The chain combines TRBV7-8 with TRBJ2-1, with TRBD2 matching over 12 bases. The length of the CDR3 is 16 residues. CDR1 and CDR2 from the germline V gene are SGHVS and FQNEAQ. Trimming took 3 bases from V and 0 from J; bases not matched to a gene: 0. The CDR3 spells CASSLTSGGSYNEQFF. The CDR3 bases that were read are TGTGCCAGCAGCTTGACTAGCGGGGGCTCCTACAATGAG.

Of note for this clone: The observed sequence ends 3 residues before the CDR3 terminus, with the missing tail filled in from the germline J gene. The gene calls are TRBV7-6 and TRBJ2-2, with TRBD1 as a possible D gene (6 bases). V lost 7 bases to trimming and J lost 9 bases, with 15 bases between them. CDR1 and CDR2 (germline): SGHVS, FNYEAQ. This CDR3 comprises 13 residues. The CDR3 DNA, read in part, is TGTGCCAGCACCAACCTGGGGGCGCGGGAG. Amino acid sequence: CASTNLGARE. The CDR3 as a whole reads CASTNLGARELFF.

Here the CDR3 reads CSNRERGYTF. The DNA read from the CDR3 is TGCAGTAACAGGGAACGCGGC. This chain connects TRBV20-1 to TRBJ1-2, with D possibly matching TRBD1 (6 bases). From the germline J gene comes the end of the CDR3, since the read stops 3 residues before it. The germline gives CDR1 DFQATT, CDR2 SNEGSKA (reference sequence). This CDR3 region has 10 residues.

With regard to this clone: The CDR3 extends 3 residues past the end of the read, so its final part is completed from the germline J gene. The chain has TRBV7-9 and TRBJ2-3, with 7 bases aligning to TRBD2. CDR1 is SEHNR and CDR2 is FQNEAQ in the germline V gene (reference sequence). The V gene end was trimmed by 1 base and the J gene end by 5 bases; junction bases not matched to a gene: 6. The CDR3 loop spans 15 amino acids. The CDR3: CASSLEIAGGDTQYF. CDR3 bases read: TGTGCCAGCAGCTTAGAGATAGCGGGTGGAGATACG.

The CDR3 here is CASSLEELAGGEQYF. The part of the CDR3 DNA that was read is TGTGCCAGCAGCTTAGAGGAACTAGCGGGGGGCGAG. The chain combines TRBV11-2 with TRBJ2-7; 12 bases are shared with TRBD2. The CDR3 end is not reached by the read, which stops 3 residues before it; the germline J gene fills it in. The CDR3 consists of 15 residues. V was pared by 0 bases and J by 6 bases, with 3 bases of the junction left unmatched. Looked up from germline, CDR1 is SGHAT and CDR2 is FQNNGV.

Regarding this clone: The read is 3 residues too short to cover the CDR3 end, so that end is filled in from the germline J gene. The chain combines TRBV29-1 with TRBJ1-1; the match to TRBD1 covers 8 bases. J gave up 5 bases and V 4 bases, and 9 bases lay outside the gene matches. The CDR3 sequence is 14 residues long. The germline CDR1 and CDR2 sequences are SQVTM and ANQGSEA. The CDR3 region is CSVGTGFLGTEAFF. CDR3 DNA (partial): TGCAGCGTTGGGACAGGGTTCCTAGGGACTGAA.

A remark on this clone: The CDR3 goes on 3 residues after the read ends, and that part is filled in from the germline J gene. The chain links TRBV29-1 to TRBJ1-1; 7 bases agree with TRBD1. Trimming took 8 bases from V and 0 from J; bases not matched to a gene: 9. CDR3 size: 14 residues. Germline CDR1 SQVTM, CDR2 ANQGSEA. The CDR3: CSSLGDSMNTEAFF. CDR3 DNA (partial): TGCAGCTCGTTAGGGGACAGCATGAACACTGAA.

The sequenced CDR3 bases are TGTGCCAGCAGCGTGGGACAGCCCTACAATGAG. Protein sequence: CASSVGQPYNE. The full CDR3 protein reads CASSVGQPYNEQFF. The rearrangement joins TRBV11-3 to TRBJ2-1, with 7 bases identical to TRBD1. Coverage ceases 3 residues before the CDR3 finishes, and the germline J gene fills in the end. The length of the CDR3 is 14 residues. In germline, CDR1 is SGHNT, CDR2 YENEEA. After removal of 5 bases from V and 2 bases from J, the junction contained 3 bases not matched to a gene.

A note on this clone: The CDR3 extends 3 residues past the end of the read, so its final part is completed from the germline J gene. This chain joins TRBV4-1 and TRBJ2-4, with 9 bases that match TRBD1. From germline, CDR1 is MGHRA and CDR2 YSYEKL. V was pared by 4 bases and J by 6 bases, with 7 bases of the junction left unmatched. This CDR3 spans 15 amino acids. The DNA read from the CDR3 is TGCGCCAGCAGCCCCGCCGGGACAGGGATAAACATT. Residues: CASSPAGTGINI. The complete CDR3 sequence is CASSPAGTGINIQYF.

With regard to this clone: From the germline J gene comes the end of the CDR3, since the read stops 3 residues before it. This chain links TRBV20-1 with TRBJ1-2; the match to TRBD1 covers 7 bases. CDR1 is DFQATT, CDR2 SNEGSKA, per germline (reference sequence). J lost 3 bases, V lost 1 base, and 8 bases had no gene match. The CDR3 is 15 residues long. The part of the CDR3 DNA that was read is TGCAGTGCTAGAGGGCCAGGGGGATGGTACTATGGC. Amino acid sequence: CSARGPGGWYYG. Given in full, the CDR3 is CSARGPGGWYYGYTF.

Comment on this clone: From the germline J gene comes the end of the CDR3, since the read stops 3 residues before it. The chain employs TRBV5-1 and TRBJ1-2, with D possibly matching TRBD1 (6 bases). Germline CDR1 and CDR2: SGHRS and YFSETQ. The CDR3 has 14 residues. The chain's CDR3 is CASSLAPGVAGYTF. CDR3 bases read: TGCGCCAGCAGCTTGGCCCCAGGGGTGGCGGGC.

CDR3 residues: CASSAQQIEDTEAFF. The CDR3 bases that were read are TGTGCCAGCAGTGCTCAACAGATCGAAGACACTGAA. V and J are TRBV2 and TRBJ1-1; D is unclear. The read is 3 residues too short to cover the CDR3 end, so that end is filled in from the germline J gene. Trimming left V 4 bases short and J 3 bases short, with 15 bases between. CDR3 length: 15 amino acids. Per germline, CDR1 SNHLY and CDR2 FYNNEI.

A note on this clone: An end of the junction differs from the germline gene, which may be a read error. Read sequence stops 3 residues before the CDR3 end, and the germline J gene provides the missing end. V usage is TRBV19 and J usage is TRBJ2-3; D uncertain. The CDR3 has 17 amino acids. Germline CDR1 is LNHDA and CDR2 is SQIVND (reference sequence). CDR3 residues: CVSSIDWQVGLTDTQYF. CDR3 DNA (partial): TGTGTCAGTAGTATAGACTGGCAGGTCGGATTGACAGATACG.

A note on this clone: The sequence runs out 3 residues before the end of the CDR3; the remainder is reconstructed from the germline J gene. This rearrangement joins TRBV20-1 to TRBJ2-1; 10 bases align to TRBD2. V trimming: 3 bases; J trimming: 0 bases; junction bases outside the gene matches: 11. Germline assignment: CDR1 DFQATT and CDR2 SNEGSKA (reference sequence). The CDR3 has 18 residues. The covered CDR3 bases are TGCAGTGCTAGTTCGCTAGCGGGGGCTCAGAGCTCCTACAATGAG. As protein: CSASSLAGAQSSYNE. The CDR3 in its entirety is CSASSLAGAQSSYNEQFF.